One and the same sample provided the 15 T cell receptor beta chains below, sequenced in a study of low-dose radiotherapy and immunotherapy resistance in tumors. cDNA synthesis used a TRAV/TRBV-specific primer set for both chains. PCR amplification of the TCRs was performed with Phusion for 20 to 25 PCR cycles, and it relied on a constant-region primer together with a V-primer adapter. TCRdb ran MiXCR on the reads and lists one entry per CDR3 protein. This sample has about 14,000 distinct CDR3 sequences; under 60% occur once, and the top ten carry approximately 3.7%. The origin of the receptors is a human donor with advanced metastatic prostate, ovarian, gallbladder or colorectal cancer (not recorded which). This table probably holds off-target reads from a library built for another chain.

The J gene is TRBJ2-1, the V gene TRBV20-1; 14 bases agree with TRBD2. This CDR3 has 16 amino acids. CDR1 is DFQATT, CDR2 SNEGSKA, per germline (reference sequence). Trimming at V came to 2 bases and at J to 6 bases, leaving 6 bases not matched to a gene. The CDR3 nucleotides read TGCAGTGCTAGATCGGGACTAGCGGGAGCCGGCAATGAGCAGTTCTTC. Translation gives CSARSGLAGAGNEQFF.

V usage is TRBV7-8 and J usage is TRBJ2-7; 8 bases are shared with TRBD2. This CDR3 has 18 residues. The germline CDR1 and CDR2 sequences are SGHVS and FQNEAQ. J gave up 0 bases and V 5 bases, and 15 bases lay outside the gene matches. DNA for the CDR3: TGTGCCAGCAGCCACCCCATCGGGGGGGCGGGAAGCTCCTACGAGCAGTACTTC. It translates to CASSHPIGGAGSSYEQYF. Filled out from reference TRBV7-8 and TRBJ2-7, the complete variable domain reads GAGVSQSPRYKVAKRGQDVALRCDPISGHVSLFWYQQALGQGPEFLTYFQNEAQLDKSGLPSDRFFAERPEGSVSTLKIQRTQQEDSAVYLCASSHPIGGAGSSYEQYFGPGTRLTVT.

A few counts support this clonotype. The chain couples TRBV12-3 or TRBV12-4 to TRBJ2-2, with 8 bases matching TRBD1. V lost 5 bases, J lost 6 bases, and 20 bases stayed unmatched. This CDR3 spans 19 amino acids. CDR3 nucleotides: TGTGCCAGCAGTCGACCGGGACAGGATATCGGCCGGGATGCCGGGGAGCTGTTTTTT. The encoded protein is CASSRPGQDIGRDAGELFF.

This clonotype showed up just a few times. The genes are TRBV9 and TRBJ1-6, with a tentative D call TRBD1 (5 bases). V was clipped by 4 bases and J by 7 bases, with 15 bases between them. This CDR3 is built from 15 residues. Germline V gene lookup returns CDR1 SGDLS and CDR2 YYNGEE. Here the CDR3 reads CASSNSIQVNSPLHF. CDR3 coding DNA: TGTGCCAGCAGCAACTCGATACAGGTGAATTCACCCCTCCACTTT.

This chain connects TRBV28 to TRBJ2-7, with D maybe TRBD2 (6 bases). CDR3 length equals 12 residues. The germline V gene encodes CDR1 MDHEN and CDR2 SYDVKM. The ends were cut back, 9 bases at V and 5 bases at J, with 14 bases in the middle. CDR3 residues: CASSTSKDEQYF. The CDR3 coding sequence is TGTGCCAGTTCGACTAGTAAAGACGAGCAGTACTTC. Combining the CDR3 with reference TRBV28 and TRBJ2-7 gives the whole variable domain DVKVTQSSRYLVKRTGEKVFLECVQDMDHENMFWYRQDPGLGLRLIYFSYDVKMKEKGDIPEGYSVSREKKERFSLILESASTNQTSMYLCASSTSKDEQYFGPGTRLTVT.

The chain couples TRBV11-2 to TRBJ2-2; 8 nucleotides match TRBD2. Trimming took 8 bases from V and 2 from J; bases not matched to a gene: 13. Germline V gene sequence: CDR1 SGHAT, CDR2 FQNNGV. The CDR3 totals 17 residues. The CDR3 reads CASRSIRGGANTGELFF. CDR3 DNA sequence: TGTGCCAGCCGCTCCATACGGGGGGGGGCCAACACCGGGGAGCTGTTTTTT.

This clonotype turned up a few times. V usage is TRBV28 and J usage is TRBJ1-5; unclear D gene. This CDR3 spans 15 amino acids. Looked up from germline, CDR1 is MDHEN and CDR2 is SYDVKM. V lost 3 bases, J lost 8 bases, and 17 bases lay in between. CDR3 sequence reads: CASSLGSTNYKPQHF. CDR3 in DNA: TGTGCCAGCAGTTTGGGAAGCACCAACTACAAGCCCCAGCATTTT.

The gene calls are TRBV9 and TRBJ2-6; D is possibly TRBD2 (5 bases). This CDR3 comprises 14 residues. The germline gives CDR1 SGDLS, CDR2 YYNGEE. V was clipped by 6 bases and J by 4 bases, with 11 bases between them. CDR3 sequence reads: CASKEGAGANVLTF. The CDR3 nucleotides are TGTGCCAGCAAAGAGGGAGCCGGGGCCAACGTCCTGACTTTC.

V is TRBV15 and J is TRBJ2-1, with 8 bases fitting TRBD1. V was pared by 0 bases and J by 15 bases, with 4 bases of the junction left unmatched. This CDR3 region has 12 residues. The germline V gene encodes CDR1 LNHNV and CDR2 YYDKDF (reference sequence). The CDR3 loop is CATSRDQDRAFF. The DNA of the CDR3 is TGTGCCACCAGCAGAGATCAGGACAGGGCGTTCTTC.

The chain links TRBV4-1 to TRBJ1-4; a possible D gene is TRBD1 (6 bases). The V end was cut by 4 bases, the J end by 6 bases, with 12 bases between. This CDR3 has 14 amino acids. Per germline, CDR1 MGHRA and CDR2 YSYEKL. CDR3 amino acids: CASSRGALYEKLFF. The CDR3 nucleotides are TGCGCCAGCAGCCGGGGGGCGCTGTATGAAAAACTGTTTTTT.

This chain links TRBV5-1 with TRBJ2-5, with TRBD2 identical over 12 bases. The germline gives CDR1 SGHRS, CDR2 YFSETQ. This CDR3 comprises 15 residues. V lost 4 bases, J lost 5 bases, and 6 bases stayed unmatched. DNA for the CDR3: TGCGCCAGCAGCAAGACTAGCGGGGGTATGGAGACCCAGTACTTC. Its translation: CASSKTSGGMETQYF.

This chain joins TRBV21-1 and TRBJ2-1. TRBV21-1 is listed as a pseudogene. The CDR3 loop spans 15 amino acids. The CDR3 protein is CASSRSNGAYNEQFF. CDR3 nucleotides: TGTGCCAGCAGCAGATCTAATGGAGCATACAATGAGCAGTTCTTC.

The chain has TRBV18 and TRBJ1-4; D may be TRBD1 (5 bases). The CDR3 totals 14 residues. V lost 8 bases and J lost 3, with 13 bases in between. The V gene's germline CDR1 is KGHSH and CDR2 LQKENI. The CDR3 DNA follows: TGTGCCAGCACTTCAGGGATCGCTAATGAAAAACTGTTTTTT. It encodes CASTSGIANEKLFF.

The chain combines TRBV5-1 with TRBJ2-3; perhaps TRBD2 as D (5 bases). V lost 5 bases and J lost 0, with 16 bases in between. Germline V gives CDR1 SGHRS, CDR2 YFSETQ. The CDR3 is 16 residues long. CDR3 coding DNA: TGCGCCAGCAGTGGTGAGGGCACCCTTAGCACAGATACGCAGTATTTT. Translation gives CASSGEGTLSTDTQYF.

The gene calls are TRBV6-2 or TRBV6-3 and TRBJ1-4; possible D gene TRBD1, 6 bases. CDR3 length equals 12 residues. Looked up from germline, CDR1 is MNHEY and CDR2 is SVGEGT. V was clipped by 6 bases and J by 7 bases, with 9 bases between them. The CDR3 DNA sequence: TGTGCCAGCAGACAGGGTTTTGAAAAACTGTTTTTT. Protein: CASRQGFEKLFF.